This TCR beta chain was sequenced for a study of tumor-infiltrating lymphocytes in primary liver carcinoma. In the study overall: The study included patients who were men and women aged 30 to 69 years. Whole-study findings and limits: In the absence of sorting, bulk samples left CD4+ and CD8+ repertoires uncompared. Tumors and blood were compared for top-250-clone fraction, and tumors had the significantly higher value (p = 0.039).

Germline CDR1 is SEHNR and CDR2 is FQNEAQ (reference sequence). The length of the CDR3 is 15 residues. The study extracted blood RNA from unsorted whole blood and also extracted germline DNA. The collection of approximately 3.7 milliliters of peripheral blood preceded surgery. A word on this clonotype: The antigen remains unidentified. The junction and the germline gene differ at one end; a read error may be behind it.

A constant-region primer primed TCR beta cDNA synthesis from about 530 ng of total RNA. Libraries covering TCR beta were generated through three nested multiplex PCR rounds (using a slightly modified ARM-PCR). The first two PCR rounds used TRBV1-TRBV30 forward primers with a C-beta reverse primer, roughly 11 cycles each. TCRdb re-called the multiplex PCR reads with MiXCR, one entry per CDR3 protein. The table includes some 320,000 distinct CDR3 sequences, about 60% detected once. This sequence originates from a man aged 35 to 55 with primary liver carcinoma and hepatitis B virus infection. The sequenced material came from peripheral blood. The genes are TRBV7-9 and TRBJ2-2; no reliable D call. The CDR3 spells CASGFSRLLTGELFF. CDR3 bases: TGTGCCAGCGGCTTTTCTAGACTCCTCACCGGGGAGCTGTTTTTT.